This T cell receptor (beta chain) stems from a study of cytomegalovirus exposure and HLA in healthy donors (TCRdb year 2017). Turning to the overall study: In an earlier analysis of 450 to 750 of the donors, about 260 Gb of sequence data and 100 million or so unique TCR beta sequences from approximately 180 million T cells were reported. Roughly 300 gigabases of sequencing data and tens of millions of unique TCR sequences were included in an early release covering 550 to 650 HLA-typed donors. Of the approximately 400 genotyped donors, 75% to 85% were placed in the genetic ancestry cluster associated with self-reported Caucasian donors. The study was designed to test whether signatures of past pathogen exposure could be identified by cataloging public T cell receptors. The T cell repertoires of under 750 subjects were profiled by immunosequencing and related to cytomegalovirus serostatus. A separate validation cohort of roughly 120 different subjects was used in addition to the approximately 640-subject first cohort. To predict cytomegalovirus infection status, the study brought together high-throughput TCR immunosequencing, statistical association of individual TCRs with disease status, and machine learning. A later analysis re-examined previously published TCR beta repertoires from more than 550 donors and added high-resolution HLA genotyping to investigate patterns of TCR occurrence. Rather than using new phenotypic data, the later analysis identified candidate immune exposures from TCR beta sequences and from how often those sequences occurred across donors. To decide whether each TCR beta V gene segment behaved as functional or pseudogenic, an earlier analysis of some 580 of the donors relied on high-throughput TCR beta sequencing. Donor age, sex, ethnicity and CMV serostatus were compiled together with the repertoire data. Genome-wide SNP genotypes for about 60% of the roughly 670 donors were used in a later genetic analysis, which treated that subset as a discovery cohort. Every repertoire in the discovery cohort had been generated on one and the same sequencing platform. HLA typing covered class I and class II loci at four-digit resolution. The number of typed donors differed by locus: roughly 629-630 for A, B, C, DRB1 and DQB1; 500 to 550 for DQA1; approximately 600 for DPA1; and roughly 470 for DPB1. Five DR-DQ haplotypes were handled as single units for association and clustering, since linkage in the cohort was strong. Among roughly 370 genotyped donors of the cohort, an average of approximately 230,000 unique TCR beta nucleotide sequences were sequenced per donor, about a sixth of them non-productive.

Comments on this clone: The target of this receptor is not known. No much larger clonotype is one base removed from it; base qualities were not supplied.

In total, just over 650 healthy bone marrow donors made up the cohort. Cohort members were all nominally healthy when sampled, although unrecorded immune exposures were likely present. The donor was CMV seronegative and belonged to the group of 320 or so seronegative cohort members. Every donor gave a peripheral blood sample, and the peripheral blood mononuclear cells from that sample were used for TCR beta sequencing. Genomic DNA extraction from the blood cell samples was performed with the Qiagen DNeasy Blood Extraction Kit. Library prep was done by the immunoSEQ multiplex PCR assay. For the multiplex PCR, a mixture combining 60 forward primers for TCR Vbeta segments and 13 reverse primers for TCR Jbeta segments was used. The CDR3 region of rearranged TCR beta genes was amplified from genomic DNA by a multiplex PCR assay. The amplified TCR beta libraries were sequenced on the Illumina HiSeq System as 87-base-pair reads. Turning to the authors' computational methods: A later analysis counted about 80 million unique TCR beta chains across the roughly 700 repertoires, and 9.5 million to 11 million of these chains were shared by at least two donors. Raw reads were error-corrected and collapsed into unique sequences with a nearest-neighbor algorithm that merged closely related sequences to remove PCR and sequencing errors. V, D and J gene segments were assigned by aligning CDR3 sequences to IMGT reference sequences. For a sequence to be retained, a match of at least six nucleotides was required to both a V gene segment and a J gene segment. A rearrangement was called productive if the CDR3 had no stop codons and remained in frame with V and J, and every other rearrangement was called non-productive. Following IMGT convention, CDR3 was defined as the stretch from the second conserved V-encoded cysteine up to the conserved J-encoded phenylalanine. The earlier analysis of some 550 of the donors excluded any sequence lacking an unambiguous match to a single V gene segment. An earlier analysis of some 500 of the donors classified V segments as functional when productive rearrangements were above 56.7% and as segregating when the standard deviation between donors was above 5%. A statistical classification framework was built to diagnose cytomegalovirus status from the catalog of TCR beta chain sequences. V and J gene assignment, in a later analysis, came from comparing TCR nucleotide sequences with IMGT/GENE-DB human TR gene sequences. A later analysis assigned CDR3 sequences and most-parsimonious VDJ recombination scenarios with the TCRdist pipeline. A later analysis defined each TCR beta chain by its CDR3 amino acid sequence plus V-gene family, and excluded reads lacking a unique V-gene family. A later analysis removed 592 highly shared, low-generation-probability nucleotide sequences to deal with suspected cross-contamination and a sequencing artifact. In a later analysis, a clonal expansion index was calculated for each public chain from normalized within-repertoire ranks of inferred template counts. Generation probabilities in a later analysis came from a VDJ recombination model fitted to out-of-frame rearrangements, and those results were checked against IGoR. In a later analysis, hypergeometric tests were used to score TCR-TCR, TCR-HLA and TCR-CMV co-occurrence, with a repertoire-size bias correction applied to TCR pairs. False discovery rates were estimated in a later analysis by permuting HLA or CMV assignments 20 times. In a later analysis, co-occurring TCRs were grouped using DBSCAN, with TCRdist sequence similarity added in when clustering inside HLA-allele-positive subsets. Repertoires with fewer than 30,000 or more than 120,000 public chains were left out of co-occurrence clustering, as were five repertoires with anomalous nucleotide sharing. TCRdb took this table from immuneACCESS and kept in-frame rearrangements with V and J called. Such tables lack part of the clones; where checked against another copy, unresolved V genes explain under half of the gap, and the rest is unexplained. V, J and clone size are those of that table, while D and trimming were read from the DNA. The sample data list about 160,000 clones, and 80% to 90% of these were observed just once. Approximately 2.2% of the sample rests with the top ten.

The CDR3 covers 15 residues, taking in both the cysteine and the phenylalanine. The retained sequence is limited to the CDR3, 45 bases, with the frame set at the first base. Deletion took 3 bases off V and 4 bases off J, with a span of 12 bases between the germline ends. For CDR1 and CDR2, the germline V gene lists MGHRA and YSYEKL. Paper-wide results and their limitations: A cluster of highly shared sequence variants was judged likely to be a technical artifact of the sequencing pipeline. In a later analysis, several top co-occurrence clusters were reported to appear linked to parvovirus B19, influenza, CMV and Epstein-Barr virus. Roughly uniform sequencing depth across donors was assumed in presence/absence analyses, although this assumption may not hold. Because HLA typing was unavailable for some donors at each locus, only the typed subset was used in association tests. In an earlier analysis of some 500 of the donors, most TCR beta V segments were observed in productive rearrangements about 87% or about 30% of the time, broadly matching IMGT annotations. Linkage disequilibrium might explain the correlated functional status among segregating V segments, but an unknown experimental factor could not be excluded. Around 16 rarely observed V segments, including chromosome 9 orphons, were excluded from the earlier analysis of several hundred of the donors because counts were too low. The study listed over 150 TCR beta chains as associated with cytomegalovirus. A later analysis associated roughly 17,000 TCR beta sequences with specific HLA alleles at a false discovery rate of 0.05. Across donors, most TCR sequences were observed very rarely, whereas some public TCRs were present in many individuals. A later genetic analysis reported fewer N-insertions in productive TCRs among donors in an Asian-associated ancestry cluster than the approximately 700-donor mean. The cohort was sequenced for TCR beta chains only, and without alpha or paired-chain data the features that could be detected were limited. A later analysis found that HLA-associated TCR beta chains were more clonally expanded and had lower generation probabilities than equally common non-associated chains. In a later genetic analysis, a missense DCLRE1C variant was associated with V-gene and J-gene trimming of TCR beta chains, and the association was replicated in an independent cohort. A further reported finding was that TCR beta sequences accurately predicted the HLA-A and HLA-B alleles for most subjects in the first cohort. Assigning TCR associations to individual alleles was difficult when HLA alleles, especially DR and DQ, strongly co-occurred. According to a later analysis, TCR association rates differed among HLA loci, with DRB1 alleles showing the most associated TCRs and HLA-C alleles showing the fewest. Some IMGT-functional V segments, including TRBV6-2 and TRBV6-3, could not be told apart with the 87-base-pair reads, so those segments were excluded. The classifier was reported to diagnose cytomegalovirus status with high specificity and sensitivity in both the original cohort and the validation cohort. According to the authors, the approach could potentially be generalized to other disease states and immunological phenotypes. Most CMV-associated TCR beta chains appeared to be HLA-restricted in a later analysis, and the HLA associations seemed to be driven largely by CMV exposure. For the cohort, immune exposure information was limited to CMV serostatus. A few of the identified cytomegalovirus-associated TCR beta chains were confirmed in vitro to be specific for cytomegalovirus antigens.

Material for sequencing was PBMCs. The chain couples TRBV4-1 to TRBJ2-2; no D gene call is confident. The TCR comes from a male donor in good health and CMV-seronegative. CDR3 region: CASSHLEVRTGELFF. Read as DNA, the sequence is TGCGCCAGCAGCCACCTTGAGGTCCGCACCGGGGAGCTGTTTTTT.